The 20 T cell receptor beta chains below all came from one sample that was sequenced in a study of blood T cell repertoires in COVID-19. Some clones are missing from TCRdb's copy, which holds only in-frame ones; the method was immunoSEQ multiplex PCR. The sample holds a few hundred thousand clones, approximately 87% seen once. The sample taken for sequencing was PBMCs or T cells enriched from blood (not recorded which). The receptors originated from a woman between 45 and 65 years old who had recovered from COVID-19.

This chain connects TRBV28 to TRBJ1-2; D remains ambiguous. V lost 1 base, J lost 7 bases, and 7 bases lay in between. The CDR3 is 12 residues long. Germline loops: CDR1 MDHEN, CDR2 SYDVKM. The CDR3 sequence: CASSLYGVGYTF. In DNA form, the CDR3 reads TGTGCCAGCAGTTTATACGGGGTTGGCTACACCTTC.

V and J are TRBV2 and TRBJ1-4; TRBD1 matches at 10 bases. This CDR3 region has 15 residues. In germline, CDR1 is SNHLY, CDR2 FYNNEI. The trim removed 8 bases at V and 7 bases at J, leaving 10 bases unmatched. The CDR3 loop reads CASAEGQGVGEKLFF. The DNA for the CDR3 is TGTGCCAGCGCTGAAGGACAGGGGGTCGGTGAAAAACTGTTTTTT. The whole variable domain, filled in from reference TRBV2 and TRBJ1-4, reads EPEVTQTPSHQVTQMGQEVILRCVPISNHLYFYWYRQILGQKVEFLVSFYNNEISEKSEIFDDQFSVERPDGSNFTLKIRSTKLEDSAMYFCASAEGQGVGEKLFFGSGTQLSVL.

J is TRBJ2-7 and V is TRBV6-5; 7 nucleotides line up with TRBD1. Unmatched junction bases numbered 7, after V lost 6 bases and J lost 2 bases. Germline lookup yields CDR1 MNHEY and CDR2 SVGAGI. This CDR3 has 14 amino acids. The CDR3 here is CASSKETGTYEQYF. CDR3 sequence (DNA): TGTGCCAGCAGCAAAGAGACAGGGACCTACGAGCAGTACTTC.

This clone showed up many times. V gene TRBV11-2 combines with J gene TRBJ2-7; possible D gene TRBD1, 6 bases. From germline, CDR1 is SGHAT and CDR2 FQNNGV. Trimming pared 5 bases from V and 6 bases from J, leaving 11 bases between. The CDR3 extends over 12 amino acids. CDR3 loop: CASSRWTAEQYF. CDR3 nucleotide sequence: TGTGCCAGCAGCCGGTGGACAGCCGAGCAGTACTTC.

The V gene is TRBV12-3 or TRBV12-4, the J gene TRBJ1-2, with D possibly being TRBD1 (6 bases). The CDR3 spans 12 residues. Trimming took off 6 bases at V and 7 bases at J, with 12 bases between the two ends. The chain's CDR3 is CASSAGVGGYTF. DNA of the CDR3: TGTGCCAGCAGCGCAGGGGTTGGTGGCTACACCTTC.

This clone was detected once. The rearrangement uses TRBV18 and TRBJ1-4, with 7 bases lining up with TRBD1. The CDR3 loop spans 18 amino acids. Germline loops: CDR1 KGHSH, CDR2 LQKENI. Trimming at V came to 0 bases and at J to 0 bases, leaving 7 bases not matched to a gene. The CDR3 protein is CASSPPRQGGATNEKLFF. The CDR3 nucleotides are TGTGCCAGCTCACCACCGAGACAGGGTGGTGCAACTAATGAAAAACTGTTTTTT. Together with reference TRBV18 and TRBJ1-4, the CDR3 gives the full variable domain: NAGVMQNPRHLVRRRGQEARLRCSPMKGHSHVYWYRQLPEEGLKFMVYLQKENIIDESGMPKERFSAEFPKEGPSILRIQQVVRGDSAAYFCASSPPRQGGATNEKLFFGSGTQLSVL.

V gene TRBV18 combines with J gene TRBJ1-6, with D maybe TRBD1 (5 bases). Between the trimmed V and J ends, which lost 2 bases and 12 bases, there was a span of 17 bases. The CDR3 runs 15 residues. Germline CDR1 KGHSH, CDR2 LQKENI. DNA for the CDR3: TGTGCCAGCTCACCAAACTCAGTCCTAGGGGAACCCCTCCACTTT. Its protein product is CASSPNSVLGEPLHF.

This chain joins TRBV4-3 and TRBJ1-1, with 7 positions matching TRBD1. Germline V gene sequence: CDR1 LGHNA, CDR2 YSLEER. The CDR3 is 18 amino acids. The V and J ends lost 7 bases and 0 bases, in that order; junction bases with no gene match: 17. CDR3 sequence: CASNRRRDRNSMNTEAFF. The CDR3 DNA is TGCGCCAGCAACCGCAGGAGGGACAGAAACTCCATGAACACTGAAGCTTTCTTT.

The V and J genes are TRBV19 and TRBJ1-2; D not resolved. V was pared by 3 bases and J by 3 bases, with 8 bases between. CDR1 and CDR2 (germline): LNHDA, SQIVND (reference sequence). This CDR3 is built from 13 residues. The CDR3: CASSISQYYGYTF. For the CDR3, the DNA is TGTGCCAGTAGTATCAGTCAATACTATGGCTACACCTTC.

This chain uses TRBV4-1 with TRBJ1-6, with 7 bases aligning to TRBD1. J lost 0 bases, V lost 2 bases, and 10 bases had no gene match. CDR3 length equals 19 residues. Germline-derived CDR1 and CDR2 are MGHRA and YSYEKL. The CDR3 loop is CASSQSPNRGSSYNSPLHF. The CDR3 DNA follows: TGCGCCAGCAGCCAATCCCCCAACAGGGGCAGCTCCTATAATTCACCCCTCCACTTT.

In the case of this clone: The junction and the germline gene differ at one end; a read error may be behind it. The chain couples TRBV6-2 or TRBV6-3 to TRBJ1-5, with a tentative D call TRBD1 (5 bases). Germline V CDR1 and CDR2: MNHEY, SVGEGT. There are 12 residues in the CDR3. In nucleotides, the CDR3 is TGTGCCAGCAGTTACCCCGACAGTCCCCGGCATTTT. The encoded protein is CASSYPDSPRHF.

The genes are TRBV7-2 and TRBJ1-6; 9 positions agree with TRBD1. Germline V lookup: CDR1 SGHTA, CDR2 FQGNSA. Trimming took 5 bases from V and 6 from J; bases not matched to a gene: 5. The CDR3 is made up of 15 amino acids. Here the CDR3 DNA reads TGTGCCAGCAGCCCACCGGGACAGGGTAATTCACCCCTCCACTTT. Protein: CASSPPGQGNSPLHF.

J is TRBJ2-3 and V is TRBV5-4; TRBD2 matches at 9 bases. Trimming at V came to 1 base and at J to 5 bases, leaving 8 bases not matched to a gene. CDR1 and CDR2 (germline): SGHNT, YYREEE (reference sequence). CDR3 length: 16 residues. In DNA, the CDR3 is TGTGCCAGCAGCTTGCAGCGGGGGGCCTCAGGAGATACGCAGTATTTT. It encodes CASSLQRGASGDTQYF.

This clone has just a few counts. Written as DNA, the CDR3 is TGCGCCAGCAGCCGGAAGCAGGGACAGGGCCGAGAAAAACTGTTTTTT. This sequence encodes CASSRKQGQGREKLFF. The V gene is TRBV4-3, the J gene TRBJ1-4; 9 bases match TRBD1. The CDR3 is 16 residues long. The germline CDR1 and CDR2 sequences are LGHNA and YSLEER. The V gene end was trimmed by 4 bases and the J gene end by 8 bases; junction bases not matched to a gene: 11.

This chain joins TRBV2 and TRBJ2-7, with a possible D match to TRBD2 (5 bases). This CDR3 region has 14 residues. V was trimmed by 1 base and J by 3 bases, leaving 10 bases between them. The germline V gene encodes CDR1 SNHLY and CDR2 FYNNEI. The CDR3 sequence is CASSEGQDFYEQYF. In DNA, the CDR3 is TGTGCCAGCAGTGAAGGTCAGGACTTCTACGAGCAGTACTTC.

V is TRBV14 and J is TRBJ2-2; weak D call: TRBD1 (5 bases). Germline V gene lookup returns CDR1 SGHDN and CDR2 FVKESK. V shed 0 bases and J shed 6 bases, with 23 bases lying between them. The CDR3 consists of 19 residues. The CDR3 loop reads CASSQDVKGFEIQAGELFF. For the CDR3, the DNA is TGTGCCAGCAGCCAAGATGTAAAGGGGTTTGAAATTCAGGCCGGGGAGCTGTTTTTT.

In nucleotides, the CDR3 is TGTGCCAGTAGGACGGGACAGGACAATTCACCCCTCCACTTT. Its protein is CASRTGQDNSPLHF. The chain has TRBV19 and TRBJ1-6; 8 nucleotides line up with TRBD1. The germline CDR1 and CDR2 sequences are LNHDA and SQIVND (reference sequence). The CDR3 is 14 residues long. The V segment lost 6 bases and the J segment 7 bases; nucleotides outside the gene matches: 5.

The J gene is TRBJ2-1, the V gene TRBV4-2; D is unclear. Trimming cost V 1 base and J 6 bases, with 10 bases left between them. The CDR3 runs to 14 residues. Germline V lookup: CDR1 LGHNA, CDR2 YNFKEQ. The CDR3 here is CASSQGTIANEQFF. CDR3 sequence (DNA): TGTGCCAGCAGCCAAGGAACTATAGCCAATGAGCAGTTCTTC.

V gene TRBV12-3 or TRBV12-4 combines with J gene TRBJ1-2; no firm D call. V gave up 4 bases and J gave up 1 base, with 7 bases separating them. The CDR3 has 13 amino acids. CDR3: CASSYGINYGYTF. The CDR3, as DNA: TGTGCCAGCAGTTACGGGATTAACTATGGCTACACCTTC.

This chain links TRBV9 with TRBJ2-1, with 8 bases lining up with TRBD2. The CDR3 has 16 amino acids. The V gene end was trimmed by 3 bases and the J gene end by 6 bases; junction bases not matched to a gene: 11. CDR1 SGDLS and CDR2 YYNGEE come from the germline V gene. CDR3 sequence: CASSARGGQDVNEQFF. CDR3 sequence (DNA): TGTGCCAGCAGCGCCCGGGGGGGCCAGGACGTCAATGAGCAGTTCTTC.